The entry below describes one T cell receptor beta chain. Its antigen is not identified. Individuals having autoimmune disease history or systemic immunosuppression were not enrolled. The sample comes from a study of OX40 agonist ivuxolimab in advanced cancers. Study outcomes and limitations: Within 6 weeks, CD4+ and CD8+ blood T cells expanded clonally at 0.1 to 3.0 mg/kg.

Trimming took off 4 bases at V and 1 base at J, with 15 bases between the two ends. There are 15 residues in the CDR3. CDR1 is SGHRS and CDR2 is YFSETQ in the germline V gene. Assay used: immunoSEQ multiplex PCR; TCRdb lists only in-frame clones, some missing. The table shows under 75,000 clones, with 80% to 85% occurring only once. The source is an adult with an advanced solid tumor such as melanoma, head and neck, liver or kidney cancer. The J gene is TRBJ2-7, the V gene TRBV5-1; D tentatively fits TRBD1 or TRBD2 (5 bases each). The sequenced sample was CD4+ or CD8+ T cells sorted from blood, obtained in a trial of the OX40 agonist ivuxolimab. CDR3 loop: CASSPRDGASYEQYF. CDR3 in DNA: TGCGCCAGCAGCCCCCGGGACGGCGCATCCTACGAGCAGTACTTC. The complete variable domain, with remaining parts taken from reference TRBV5-1 and TRBJ2-7, reads KAGVTQTPRYLIKTRGQQVTLSCSPISGHRSVSWYQQTPGQGLQFLFEYFSETQRNKGNFPGRFSGRQFSNSRSEMNVSTLELGDSALYLCASSPRDGASYEQYFGPGTRLTVT.